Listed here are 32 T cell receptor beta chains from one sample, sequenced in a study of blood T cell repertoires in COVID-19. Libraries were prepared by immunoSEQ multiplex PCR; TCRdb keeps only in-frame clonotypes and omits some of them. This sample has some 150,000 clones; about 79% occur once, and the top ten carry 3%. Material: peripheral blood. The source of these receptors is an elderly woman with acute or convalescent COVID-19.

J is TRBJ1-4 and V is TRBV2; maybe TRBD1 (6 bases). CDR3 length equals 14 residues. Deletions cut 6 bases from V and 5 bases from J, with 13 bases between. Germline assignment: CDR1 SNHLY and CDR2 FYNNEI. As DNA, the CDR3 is TGTGCCAGCAGGGTGGACAGTAAGAATGAAAAACTGTTTTTT. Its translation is CASRVDSKNEKLFF.

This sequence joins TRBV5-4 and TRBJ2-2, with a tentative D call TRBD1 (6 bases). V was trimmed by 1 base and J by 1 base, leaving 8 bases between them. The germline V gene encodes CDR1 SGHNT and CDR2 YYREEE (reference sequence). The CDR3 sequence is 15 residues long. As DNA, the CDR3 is TGTGCCAGCAGCTTGTTGACAGGGAACACCGGGGAGCTGTTTTTT. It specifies CASSLLTGNTGELFF.

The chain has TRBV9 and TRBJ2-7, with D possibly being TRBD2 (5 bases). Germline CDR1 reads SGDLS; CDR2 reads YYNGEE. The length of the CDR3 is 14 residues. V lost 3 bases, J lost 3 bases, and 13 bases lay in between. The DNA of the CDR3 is TGTGCCAGCAGCGCCACCGGAGGAATCTACGAGCAGTACTTC. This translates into CASSATGGIYEQYF.

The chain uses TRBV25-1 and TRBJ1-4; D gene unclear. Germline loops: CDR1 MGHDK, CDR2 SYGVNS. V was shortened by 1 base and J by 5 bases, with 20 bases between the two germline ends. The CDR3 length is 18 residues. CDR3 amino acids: CASSEWSFSDGVNEKLFF. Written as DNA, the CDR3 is TGTGCCAGCAGTGAATGGAGTTTCTCAGACGGAGTCAATGAAAAACTGTTTTTT.

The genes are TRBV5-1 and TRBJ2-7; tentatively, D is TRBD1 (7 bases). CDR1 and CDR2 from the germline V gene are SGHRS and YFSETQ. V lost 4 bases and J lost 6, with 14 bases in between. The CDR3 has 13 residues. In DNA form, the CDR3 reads TGCGCCAGCAGCGCAGGGGGGACAGTCGAGCAGTACTTC. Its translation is CASSAGGTVEQYF.

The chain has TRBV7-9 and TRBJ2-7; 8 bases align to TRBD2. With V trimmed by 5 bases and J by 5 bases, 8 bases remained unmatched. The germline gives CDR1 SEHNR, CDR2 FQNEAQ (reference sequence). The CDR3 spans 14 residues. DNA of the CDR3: TGTGCCAGCAGCGACGGGACTAGTCCTAACGAGCAGTACTTC. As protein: CASSDGTSPNEQYF. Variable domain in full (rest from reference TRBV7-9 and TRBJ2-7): DTGVSQNPRHKITKRGQNVTFRCDPISEHNRLYWYRQTLGQGPEFLTYFQNEAQLEKSRLLSDRFSAERPKGSFSTLEIQRTEQGDSAMYLCASSDGTSPNEQYFGPGTRLTVT.

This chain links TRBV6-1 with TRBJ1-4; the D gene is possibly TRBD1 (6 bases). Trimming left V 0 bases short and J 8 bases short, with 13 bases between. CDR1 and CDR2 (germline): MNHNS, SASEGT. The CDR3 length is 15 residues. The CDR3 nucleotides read TGTGCCAGCAGTGAAGCGCACCAGGGGACGGAAAAACTGTTTTTT. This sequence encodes CASSEAHQGTEKLFF.

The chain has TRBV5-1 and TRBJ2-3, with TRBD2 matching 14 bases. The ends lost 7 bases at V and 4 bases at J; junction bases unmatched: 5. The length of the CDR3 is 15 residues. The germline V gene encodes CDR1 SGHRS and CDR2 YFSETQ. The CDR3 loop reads CASRLAGGPSDTQYF. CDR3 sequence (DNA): TGCGCCAGCCGACTAGCGGGGGGGCCCTCAGATACGCAGTATTTT. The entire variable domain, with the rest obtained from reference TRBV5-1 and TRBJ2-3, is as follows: KAGVTQTPRYLIKTRGQQVTLSCSPISGHRSVSWYQQTPGQGLQFLFEYFSETQRNKGNFPGRFSGRQFSNSRSEMNVSTLELGDSALYLCASRLAGGPSDTQYFGPGTRLTVL.

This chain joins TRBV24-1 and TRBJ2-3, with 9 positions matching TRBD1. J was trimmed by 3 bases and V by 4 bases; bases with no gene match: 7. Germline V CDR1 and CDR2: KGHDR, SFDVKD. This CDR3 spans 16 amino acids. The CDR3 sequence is CATSEPTGGKTDTQYF. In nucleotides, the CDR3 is TGTGCCACCAGTGAACCCACAGGGGGCAAGACAGATACGCAGTATTTT.

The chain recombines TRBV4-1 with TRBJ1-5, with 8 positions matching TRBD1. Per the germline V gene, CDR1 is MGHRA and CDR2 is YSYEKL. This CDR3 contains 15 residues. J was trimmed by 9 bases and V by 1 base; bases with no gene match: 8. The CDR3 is CASSQADRGVWPQHF. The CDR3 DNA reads TGCGCCAGCAGCCAAGCCGACAGGGGCGTCTGGCCCCAGCATTTT.

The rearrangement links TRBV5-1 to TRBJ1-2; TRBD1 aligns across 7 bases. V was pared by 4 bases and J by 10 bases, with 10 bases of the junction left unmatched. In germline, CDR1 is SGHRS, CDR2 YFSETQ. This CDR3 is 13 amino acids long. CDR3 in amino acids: CASSDDRAVAYTF. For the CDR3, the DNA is TGCGCCAGCAGCGATGACAGGGCTGTGGCCTACACCTTC. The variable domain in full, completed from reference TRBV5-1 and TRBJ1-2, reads KAGVTQTPRYLIKTRGQQVTLSCSPISGHRSVSWYQQTPGQGLQFLFEYFSETQRNKGNFPGRFSGRQFSNSRSEMNVSTLELGDSALYLCASSDDRAVAYTFGSGTRLTVV.

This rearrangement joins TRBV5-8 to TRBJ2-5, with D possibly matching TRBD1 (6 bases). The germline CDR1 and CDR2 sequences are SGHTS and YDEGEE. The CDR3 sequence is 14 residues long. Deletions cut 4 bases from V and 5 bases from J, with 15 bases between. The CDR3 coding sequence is TGTGCCAGCAGCCAAACCGGGACAACGGAGACCCAGTACTTC. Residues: CASSQTGTTETQYF.

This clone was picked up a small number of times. The DNA for the CDR3 is TGTGCCAGCAGTGAAGACAGGGGGATTGATTCACCCCTCCACTTT. It encodes CASSEDRGIDSPLHF. V usage is TRBV6-1 and J usage is TRBJ1-6; 8 bases match TRBD1. Germline trimming cut 1 base from V and 8 bases from J; bases unmatched to any gene: 4. CDR1 is MNHNS and CDR2 is SASEGT in the germline V gene. The CDR3 totals 15 residues.

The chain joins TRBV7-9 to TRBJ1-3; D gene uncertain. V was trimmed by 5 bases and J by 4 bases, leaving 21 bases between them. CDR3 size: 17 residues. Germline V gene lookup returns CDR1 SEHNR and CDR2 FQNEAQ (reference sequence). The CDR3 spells CASSTRGRMNYGNTIYF. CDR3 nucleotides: TGTGCCAGCAGCACTAGAGGACGGATGAACTACGGAAACACCATATATTTT.

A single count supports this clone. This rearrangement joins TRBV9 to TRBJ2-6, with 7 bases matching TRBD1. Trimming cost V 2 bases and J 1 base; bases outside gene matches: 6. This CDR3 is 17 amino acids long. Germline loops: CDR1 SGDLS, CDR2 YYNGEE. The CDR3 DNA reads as TGTGCCAGCAGCGTCGGGACAGTGGATTCTGGGGCCAACGTCCTGACTTTC. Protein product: CASSVGTVDSGANVLTF.

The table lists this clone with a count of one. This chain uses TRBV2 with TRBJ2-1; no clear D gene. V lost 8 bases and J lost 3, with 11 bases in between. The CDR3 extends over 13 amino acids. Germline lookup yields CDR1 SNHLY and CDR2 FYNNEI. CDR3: CASAARNYNEQFF. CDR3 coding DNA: TGTGCCAGCGCAGCGCGAAACTACAATGAGCAGTTCTTC.

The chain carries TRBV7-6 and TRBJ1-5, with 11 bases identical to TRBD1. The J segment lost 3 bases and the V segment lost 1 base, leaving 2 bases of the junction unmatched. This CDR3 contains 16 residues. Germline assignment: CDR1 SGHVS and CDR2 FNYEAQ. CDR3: CASSLGTGGLNQPQHF. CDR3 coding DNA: TGTGCCAGCAGCTTAGGGACAGGGGGCCTCAATCAGCCCCAGCATTTT.

CDR3 sequence: CASSPRRWGGPQANYGYTF. CDR3 nucleotides: TGTGCCAGCTCACCACGGCGGTGGGGCGGTCCCCAAGCTAACTATGGCTACACCTTC. The chain uses TRBV18 and TRBJ1-2, with TRBD1 as a possible D gene (5 bases). Trimming shortened V by 1 base and J by 0 bases, and 21 bases separated the two germline ends. From germline, CDR1 is KGHSH and CDR2 LQKENI. The CDR3 is made up of 19 amino acids. Supplemented by reference TRBV18 and TRBJ1-2, the full variable domain reads NAGVMQNPRHLVRRRGQEARLRCSPMKGHSHVYWYRQLPEEGLKFMVYLQKENIIDESGMPKERFSAEFPKEGPSILRIQQVVRGDSAAYFCASSPRRWGGPQANYGYTFGSGTRLTVV.

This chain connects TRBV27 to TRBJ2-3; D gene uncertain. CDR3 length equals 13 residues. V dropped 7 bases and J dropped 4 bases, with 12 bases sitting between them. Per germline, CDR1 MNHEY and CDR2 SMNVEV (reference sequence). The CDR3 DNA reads TGTGCCAGCACCCCTGCGAGCGCAGATACGCAGTATTTT. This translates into CASTPASADTQYF.

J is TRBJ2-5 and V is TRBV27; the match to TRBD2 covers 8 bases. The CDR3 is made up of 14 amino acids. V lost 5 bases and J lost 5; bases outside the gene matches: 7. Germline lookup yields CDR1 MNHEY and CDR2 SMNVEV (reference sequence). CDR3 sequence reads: CASSQAGGGETQYF. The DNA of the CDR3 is TGTGCCAGCAGTCAGGCGGGGGGCGGGGAGACCCAGTACTTC.

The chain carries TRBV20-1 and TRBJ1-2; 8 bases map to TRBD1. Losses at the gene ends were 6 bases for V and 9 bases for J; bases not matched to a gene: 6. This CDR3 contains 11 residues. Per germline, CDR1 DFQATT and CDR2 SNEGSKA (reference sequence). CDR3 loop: CSAGRGPRYTF. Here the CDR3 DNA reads TGCAGTGCGGGCAGGGGGCCCCGCTACACCTTC.

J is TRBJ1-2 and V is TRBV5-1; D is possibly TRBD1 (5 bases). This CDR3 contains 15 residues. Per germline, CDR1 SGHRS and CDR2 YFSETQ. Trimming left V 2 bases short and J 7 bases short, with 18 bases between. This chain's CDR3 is CASSLEGGTASGYTF. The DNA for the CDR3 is TGCGCCAGCAGCTTAGAAGGCGGGACGGCGAGTGGCTACACCTTC.

In DNA, the CDR3 is TGCAGTGCTAGTATTTTATTGGGCAACATGAACACTGAAGCTTTCTTT. This translates into CSASILLGNMNTEAFF. The chain combines TRBV20-1 with TRBJ1-1; D is unclear. The CDR3 is 16 amino acids. Germline V gene data show CDR1 as DFQATT and CDR2 as SNEGSKA (reference sequence). V was trimmed by 3 bases and J by 0 bases, leaving 17 bases between them.

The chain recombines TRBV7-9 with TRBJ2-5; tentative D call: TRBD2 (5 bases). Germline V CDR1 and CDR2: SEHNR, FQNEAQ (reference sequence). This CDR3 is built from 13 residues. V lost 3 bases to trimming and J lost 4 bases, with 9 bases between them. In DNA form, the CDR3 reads TGTGCCAGCAGCTTCTATGCGGGAGAGACCCAGTACTTC. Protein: CASSFYAGETQYF.

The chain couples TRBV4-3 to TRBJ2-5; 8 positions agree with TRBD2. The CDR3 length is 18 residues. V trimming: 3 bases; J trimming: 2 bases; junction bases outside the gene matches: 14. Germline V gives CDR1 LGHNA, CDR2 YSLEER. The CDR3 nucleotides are TGCGCCAGCAGCCAGGGTTCCATAGCGGGGCTTTATCAAGAGACCCAGTACTTC. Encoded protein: CASSQGSIAGLYQETQYF.

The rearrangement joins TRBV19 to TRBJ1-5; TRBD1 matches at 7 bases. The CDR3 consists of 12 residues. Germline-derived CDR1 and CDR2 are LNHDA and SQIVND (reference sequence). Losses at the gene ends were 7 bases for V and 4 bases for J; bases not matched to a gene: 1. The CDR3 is CASTTGNQPQHF. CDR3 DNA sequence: TGTGCCAGTACGACAGGGAATCAGCCCCAGCATTTT.

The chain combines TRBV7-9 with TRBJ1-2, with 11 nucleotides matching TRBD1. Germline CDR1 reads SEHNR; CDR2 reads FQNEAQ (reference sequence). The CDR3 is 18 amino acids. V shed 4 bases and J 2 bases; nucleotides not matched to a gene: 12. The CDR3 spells CASSSHRDRGIRNYGYTF. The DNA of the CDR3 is TGTGCCAGCAGCTCGCACCGGGACAGGGGGATAAGAAACTATGGCTACACCTTC.

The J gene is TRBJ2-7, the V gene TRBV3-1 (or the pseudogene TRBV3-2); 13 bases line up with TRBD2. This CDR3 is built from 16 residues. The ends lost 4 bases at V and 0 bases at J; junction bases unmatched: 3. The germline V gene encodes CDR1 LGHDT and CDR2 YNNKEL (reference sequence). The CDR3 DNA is TGTGCCAGCAGCCTGGGGACTAGCGGGGACTCCTACGAGCAGTACTTC. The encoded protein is CASSLGTSGDSYEQYF.

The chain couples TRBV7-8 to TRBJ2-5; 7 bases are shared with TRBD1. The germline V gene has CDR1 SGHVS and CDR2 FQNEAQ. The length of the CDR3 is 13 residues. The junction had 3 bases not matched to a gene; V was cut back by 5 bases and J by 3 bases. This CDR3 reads CASSRDSEETQYF. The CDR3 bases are TGTGCCAGCAGCCGGGACAGCGAAGAGACCCAGTACTTC.

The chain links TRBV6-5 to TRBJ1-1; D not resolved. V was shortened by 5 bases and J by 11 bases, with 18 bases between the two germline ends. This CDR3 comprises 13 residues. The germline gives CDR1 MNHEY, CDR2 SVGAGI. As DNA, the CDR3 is TGTGCCAGCAGTACTCGGGGTAGGATGTGGGCTTTCTTT. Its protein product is CASSTRGRMWAFF.

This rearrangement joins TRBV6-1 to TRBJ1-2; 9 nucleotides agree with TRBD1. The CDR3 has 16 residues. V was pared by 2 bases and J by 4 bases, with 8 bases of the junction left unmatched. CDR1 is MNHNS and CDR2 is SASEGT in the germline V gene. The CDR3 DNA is TGTGCCAGCAGTGAAAATCGGAGACAGGGGGGCTATGGCTACACCTTC. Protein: CASSENRRQGGYGYTF.

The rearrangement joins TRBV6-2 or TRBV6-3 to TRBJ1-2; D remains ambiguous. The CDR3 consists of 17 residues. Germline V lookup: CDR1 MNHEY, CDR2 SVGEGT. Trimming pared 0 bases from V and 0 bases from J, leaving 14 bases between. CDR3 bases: TGTGCCAGCAGTTACTCCCTGAGAGGCCGAGCTAACTATGGCTACACCTTC. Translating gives CASSYSLRGRANYGYTF.